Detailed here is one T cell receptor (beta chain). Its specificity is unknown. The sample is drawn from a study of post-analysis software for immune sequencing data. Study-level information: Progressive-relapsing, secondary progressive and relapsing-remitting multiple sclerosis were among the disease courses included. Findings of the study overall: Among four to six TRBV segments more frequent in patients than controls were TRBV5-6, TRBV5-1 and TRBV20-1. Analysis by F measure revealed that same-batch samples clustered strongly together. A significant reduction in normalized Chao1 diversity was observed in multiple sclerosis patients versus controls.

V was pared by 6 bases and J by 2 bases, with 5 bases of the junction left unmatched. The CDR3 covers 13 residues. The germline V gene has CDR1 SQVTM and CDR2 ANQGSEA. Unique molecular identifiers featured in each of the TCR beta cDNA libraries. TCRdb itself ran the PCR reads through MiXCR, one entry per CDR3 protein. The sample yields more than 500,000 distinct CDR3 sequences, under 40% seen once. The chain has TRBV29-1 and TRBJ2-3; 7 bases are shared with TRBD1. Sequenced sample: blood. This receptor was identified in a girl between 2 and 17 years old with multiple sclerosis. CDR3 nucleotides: TGCAGCGTACACAGGGGCCTCACAGATACGCAGTATTTT. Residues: CSVHRGLTDTQYF.